Below are 15 T cell receptor beta chains sequenced from a single sample in a study of shared clonotypes between healthy human individuals. Some clones are missing from TCRdb's copy, which holds only in-frame ones; the method was immunoSEQ multiplex PCR. The table has approximately 2.4 million clones, under 97% seen once. Source material: naive CD4+ T cells sorted from blood. Described subset: CD45RA+ positively selected. The receptors were sampled from a man aged 18 to 30 in good health.

The gene calls are TRBV4-3 and TRBJ2-6; possibly TRBD2 for D (6 bases). Trimming left V 3 bases short and J 0 bases short, with 15 bases between. This CDR3 has 18 amino acids. CDR1 is LGHNA and CDR2 is YSLEER in the germline V gene. The CDR3 loop reads CASSQVRDTHSGANVLTF. As DNA, the CDR3 is TGCGCCAGCAGCCAGGTGCGGGATACCCACTCTGGGGCCAACGTCCTGACTTTC.

The V and J genes are TRBV5-1 and TRBJ1-6; D unresolved. Germline V gene sequence: CDR1 SGHRS, CDR2 YFSETQ. The CDR3 is 16 amino acids. Trimming took 0 bases from V and 7 from J, leaving 14 bases between them. CDR3 in amino acids: CASSLGSSGGNSPLHF. As DNA, the CDR3 is TGCGCCAGCAGCTTGGGTAGCTCCGGTGGCAATTCACCCCTCCACTTT.

The gene calls are TRBV18 and TRBJ2-7, with 7 nucleotides matching TRBD1. CDR1 KGHSH and CDR2 LQKENI come from the germline V gene. Trimming cost V 0 bases and J 2 bases; bases outside gene matches: 10. The CDR3 length is 17 residues. The CDR3 DNA is TGTGCCAGCTCACCACCGATAGGAGGACAGGTAACCTACGAGCAGTACTTC. This sequence encodes CASSPPIGGQVTYEQYF.

A note on this clone: This CDR3 fails to terminate in the conserved phenylalanine or tryptophan, so it likely reflects a read error. Because the CDR3's place on the DNA is in doubt, the DNA is left out and the CDR3 is given as listed by TCRdb. This chain's CDR3 is CASSLDKGGLSFY. This chain links TRBV7-9 with TRBJ2-7. The germline CDR1 and CDR2 sequences are SEHNR and FQNEAQ (reference sequence). The CDR3 is 13 residues long, counting both termini.

The chain couples TRBV2 to TRBJ2-1; 7 bases are a match to TRBD1. Germline-derived CDR1 and CDR2 are SNHLY and FYNNEI. V trimming: 6 bases; J trimming: 4 bases; junction bases outside the gene matches: 9. The CDR3 extends over 15 amino acids. The CDR3 DNA reads as TGTGCCAGCAGCGACGACTACAGGGGTTACAATGAGCAGTTCTTC. Amino acid sequence: CASSDDYRGYNEQFF. Complete variable domain (other parts from reference TRBV2 and TRBJ2-1): EPEVTQTPSHQVTQMGQEVILRCVPISNHLYFYWYRQILGQKVEFLVSFYNNEISEKSEIFDDQFSVERPDGSNFTLKIRSTKLEDSAMYFCASSDDYRGYNEQFFGPGTRLTVL.

V gene TRBV6-5 combines with J gene TRBJ1-4; D is unclear. Trimming pared 1 base from V and 6 bases from J, leaving 12 bases between. Germline V gene data show CDR1 as MNHEY and CDR2 as SVGAGI. The CDR3 consists of 15 residues. The CDR3 nucleotides are TGTGCCAGCAGTTACTTTCGCGGTACGGATGAAAAACTGTTTTTT. Its translation is CASSYFRGTDEKLFF.

The chain links TRBV6-5 to TRBJ2-7; 13 nucleotides match TRBD2. Germline V gives CDR1 MNHEY, CDR2 SVGAGI. CDR3 length equals 16 residues. The V segment lost 2 bases and the J segment 4 bases; nucleotides outside the gene matches: 5. The CDR3 DNA is TGTGCCAGCAGTTACCTGGGACTAGCGGGGTCGTACGAGCAGTACTTC. Protein: CASSYLGLAGSYEQYF.

This chain uses TRBV6-4 with TRBJ1-2; D is perhaps TRBD1 (5 bases). Germline V gene data show CDR1 as MRHNA and CDR2 as SNTAGT. CDR3 length: 14 residues. V was cut by 4 bases and J by 11 bases, with 20 bases left in between. In nucleotides, the CDR3 is TGTGCCAGCAGTGTTACCGGGACTGGATACGGGTACACCTTC. Its translation is CASSVTGTGYGYTF.

The chain employs TRBV18 and TRBJ1-6; D unresolved. The length of the CDR3 is 16 residues. CDR1 is KGHSH and CDR2 is LQKENI in the germline V gene. V was trimmed by 1 base and J by 0 bases, leaving 7 bases between them. In nucleotides, the CDR3 is TGTGCCAGCTCACCACTCGCTAACTCCTATAATTCACCCCTCCACTTT. Its protein is CASSPLANSYNSPLHF. The full variable domain, its missing parts supplied by reference TRBV18 and TRBJ1-6, is NAGVMQNPRHLVRRRGQEARLRCSPMKGHSHVYWYRQLPEEGLKFMVYLQKENIIDESGMPKERFSAEFPKEGPSILRIQQVVRGDSAAYFCASSPLANSYNSPLHFGNGTRLTVT.

The J gene is TRBJ1-2, the V gene TRBV27; D is possibly TRBD1 (6 bases). Trimming pared 3 bases from V and 4 bases from J, leaving 12 bases between. The CDR3 consists of 14 residues. Germline V gene lookup returns CDR1 MNHEY and CDR2 SMNVEV (reference sequence). DNA for the CDR3: TGTGCCAGCAGTTTGGAGGGGGGTGGCTATGGCTACACCTTC. This gives the protein CASSLEGGGYGYTF.

This sequence joins TRBV30 and TRBJ1-5, with D tentatively TRBD1 (6 bases). This CDR3 contains 13 residues. Looked up from germline, CDR1 is GTSNPN and CDR2 is SVGIG (reference sequence). The CDR3 coding sequence is TGTGCTACGGACAGTCGCGGGGATCAGCCCCAGCATTTT. Translated: CATDSRGDQPQHF.

The V gene is TRBV6-5, the J gene TRBJ1-1, with TRBD1 as a possible D gene (6 bases). The ends were cut back, 2 bases at V and 11 bases at J, with 24 bases in the middle. CDR1 and CDR2 (germline): MNHEY, SVGAGI. This CDR3 contains 16 residues. The CDR3, as DNA: TGTGCCAGCAGTTACACCGTGCGAGGGGGGGAGGCGTCTGCTTTCTTT. This sequence encodes CASSYTVRGGEASAFF.

The chain carries TRBV10-1 and TRBJ1-1, with D tentatively TRBD1 (5 bases). Germline V lookup: CDR1 WNHNN, CDR2 SYGVQD (reference sequence). The CDR3 consists of 14 residues. The ends were cut back, 3 bases at V and 1 base at J, with 9 bases in the middle. CDR3 coding DNA: TGCGCCAGCAGTGAACAGGTTGGGAACACTGAAGCTTTCTTT. Translated, it gives CASSEQVGNTEAFF.

This clone was observed a few times. The chain has TRBV7-2 and TRBJ1-6, with 9 nucleotides matching TRBD1. CDR3 length equals 15 residues. J gave up 5 bases and V 3 bases, and 2 bases lay outside the gene matches. The germline CDR1 and CDR2 sequences are SGHTA and FQGNSA. CDR3 sequence: CASSFRDRDNSPLHF. For the CDR3, the DNA is TGTGCCAGCAGCTTCCGGGACAGGGATAATTCACCCCTCCACTTT.

Written as DNA, the CDR3 is TGCGCCAGCAGCTCCTGGCCTCCGGGACAGGGGGAGACCCAGTACTTC. Amino acids: CASSSWPPGQGETQYF. The V call is TRBV5-1, the J call TRBJ2-5, with 10 bases lining up with TRBD1. The J segment lost 5 bases and the V segment lost 3 bases, leaving 10 bases of the junction unmatched. The V gene's germline CDR1 is SGHRS and CDR2 YFSETQ. This CDR3 contains 16 residues.